Below are 17 T cell receptor beta chains sequenced from a single sample in a study of regulatory T cells in long-lasting Graves disease. Researchers made TCR beta libraries by using iRepertoire HTBI primers and running Arm-PCR on CDR3 regions. One entry per CDR3 protein, called by TCRdb with MiXCR from the multiplex PCR reads. The sample consists of hundreds of thousands of distinct CDR3 sequences, about 32% of them appearing once. Time point given: persistent/refractory GD, antithyroid drugs over 5 years with positive TRAb. After RNA was extracted from PBMCs, the TCR library was made from it. The specimen was peripheral blood mononuclear cells (PBMCs), collected when the disease was refractory, from a patient treated with antithyroid drugs. The receptors here all came from a female donor with Graves disease.

This chain uses TRBV20-1 with TRBJ1-4; D unclear. Germline V CDR1 and CDR2: DFQATT, SNEGSKA (reference sequence). Trimming pared 6 bases from V and 6 bases from J, leaving 14 bases between. The CDR3 runs 13 residues. In DNA form, the CDR3 reads TGCAGTGCCACGACGGTGTTGCATGAAAAACTGTTTTTT. This translates into CSATTVLHEKLFF.

This clonotype was recorded many times. The V and J genes are TRBV28 and TRBJ1-2, with D possibly being TRBD1 (6 bases). The CDR3 has 14 residues. The ends were cut back, 3 bases at V and 6 bases at J, with 14 bases in the middle. The V gene's germline CDR1 is MDHEN and CDR2 SYDVKM. CDR3 coding DNA: TGTGCCAGCAGTTTTGGGGGGGCCGTGGATGGCTACACCTTC. It codes for CASSFGGAVDGYTF.

This clonotype was counted only a few times. V gene TRBV5-5 combines with J gene TRBJ2-7; 7 bases align to TRBD1. The length of the CDR3 is 14 residues. Germline CDR1 and CDR2: SGHKS and YYEKEE (reference sequence). V was clipped by 5 bases and J by 4 bases; unmatched bases: 9. The CDR3 protein is CASRKQGSSYEQYF. The DNA of the CDR3 is TGTGCCAGCAGAAAACAGGGGTCGTCGTACGAGCAGTACTTC.

The V gene is TRBV11-2, the J gene TRBJ2-2; 10 nucleotides line up with TRBD1. This CDR3 is 16 amino acids long. CDR1 SGHAT and CDR2 FQNNGV come from the germline V gene. V shed 6 bases and J 4 bases; nucleotides not matched to a gene: 8. DNA of the CDR3: TGTGCCAGCAGTTCCGGGACAGGGGTGATCACCGGGGAGCTGTTTTTT. It yields the protein CASSSGTGVITGELFF.

This clonotype occurred many times. The rearrangement joins TRBV12-5 to TRBJ1-5, with 8 positions matching TRBD1. This CDR3 comprises 17 residues. Germline CDR1 is LGHNT and CDR2 is FRNRAP. V dropped 1 base and J dropped 1; count of bases not matched to a gene: 6. CDR3 nucleotides: TGTGCTAGTGGTTTGGATACATGGACAGGGAGCAATCAGCCCCAGCATTTT. Translating it yields CASGLDTWTGSNQPQHF.

The genes are TRBV3-1 and TRBJ1-1; D ambiguous. V shed 4 bases and J shed 3 bases, with 9 bases lying between them. The germline V gene encodes CDR1 LGHDT and CDR2 YNNKEL (reference sequence). The CDR3 consists of 13 residues. DNA for the CDR3: TGTGCCAGCAGCCCGAACGGACACACTGAAGCTTTCTTT. This sequence encodes CASSPNGHTEAFF.

J is TRBJ1-5 and V is TRBV5-1, with no clear D. V gave up 4 bases and J gave up 4 bases, with 9 bases separating them. The germline V gene has CDR1 SGHRS and CDR2 YFSETQ. The CDR3 length is 13 residues. The CDR3 DNA reads as TGCGCCAGCAGCCCATTGGTAAATCAGCCCCAGCATTTT. Translating gives CASSPLVNQPQHF.

The chain links TRBV19 to TRBJ1-5; D unresolved. Germline V lookup: CDR1 LNHDA, CDR2 SQIVND (reference sequence). The V end lost 7 bases, the J end lost 3 bases, and 13 bases lay between the germline ends. The CDR3 totals 14 residues. The CDR3 DNA reads as TGTGCCAGTACCCCGGACGGACTCAATCAGCCCCAGCATTTT. It codes for CASTPDGLNQPQHF.

This clonotype was found many times. The chain joins TRBV2 to TRBJ1-5, with D unclear. Germline loops: CDR1 SNHLY, CDR2 FYNNEI. This CDR3 spans 17 amino acids. The V end lost 7 bases, the J end lost 0 bases, and 19 bases lay between the germline ends. CDR3 amino acids: CASTNGGRAYSNQPQHF. DNA for the CDR3: TGTGCCAGCACTAATGGTGGGAGAGCCTATAGCAATCAGCCCCAGCATTTT.

This clonotype was detected a few times. The chain couples TRBV5-1 to TRBJ2-5; D unresolved. The CDR3 is 13 residues long. With 4 bases removed from V and 4 bases from J, the gap between germline ends came to 11 bases. Germline V gene lookup returns CDR1 SGHRS and CDR2 YFSETQ. The CDR3 bases are TGCGCCAGCAGCCCCACCCCGGGAGAGACCCAGTACTTC. Protein sequence: CASSPTPGETQYF.

Regarding this clonotype: At one of its ends the junction is not consistent with the germline gene, which may arise from a read error. The chain joins TRBV5-1 to TRBJ2-7; possible D gene TRBD1, 5 bases. The CDR3 runs 14 residues. From germline, CDR1 is SGHRS and CDR2 YFSETQ. CDR3 in amino acids: CASSSLDTFHEQYF. The CDR3 bases are TGTGCCAGCAGCTCACTGGACACGTTCCACGAGCAGTACTTC. The complete variable domain, with remaining parts taken from reference TRBV5-1 and TRBJ2-7, reads KAGVTQTPRYLIKTRGQQVTLSCSPISGHRSVSWYQQTPGQGLQFLFEYFSETQRNKGNFPGRFSGRQFSNSRSEMNVSTLELGDSALYLCASSSLDTFHEQYFGPGTRLTVT.

The chain recombines TRBV19 with TRBJ2-3; D not certain. The V and J ends lost 7 bases and 3 bases respectively, with 8 bases between them. This CDR3 region has 12 residues. Germline loops: CDR1 LNHDA, CDR2 SQIVND (reference sequence). The CDR3 bases are TGTGCCAGTAACGCAAAAACAGATACGCAGTATTTT. Protein: CASNAKTDTQYF.

The CDR3 DNA reads TGTGCCAGCTCACCAAATCGACAGGGTTACGAGCAGTACTTC. Its translation is CASSPNRQGYEQYF. The genes are TRBV18 and TRBJ2-7; 7 bases map to TRBD1. Germline assignment: CDR1 KGHSH and CDR2 LQKENI. This CDR3 is 14 amino acids long. The ends lost 2 bases at V and 4 bases at J; junction bases unmatched: 5.

This clonotype was detected a few times. The chain combines TRBV6-1 with TRBJ2-2; D not certain. CDR3 length: 15 amino acids. The germline V gene has CDR1 MNHNS and CDR2 SASEGT. The germline V and J ends were trimmed by 6 bases and 0 bases, with 11 bases remaining between them. CDR3 sequence (DNA): TGTGCCAGCAGCGTAAAACGGCCGAACACCGGGGAGCTGTTTTTT. Amino acid sequence: CASSVKRPNTGELFF.

The rearrangement uses TRBV2 and TRBJ2-3, with D unresolved. The V end was cut by 7 bases, the J end by 1 base, with 12 bases between. Germline values: CDR1 SNHLY, CDR2 FYNNEI. This CDR3 region has 14 residues. CDR3 sequence: CASNLLIRTDTQYF. The CDR3, as DNA: TGTGCCAGCAATCTACTGATACGCACAGATACGCAGTATTTT.

The table lists this clonotype with many counts. This chain links TRBV12-3 or TRBV12-4 with TRBJ1-2, with 7 bases aligning to TRBD1. V shed 5 bases, J shed 2 bases, and the junction held 11 bases outside the gene matches. This CDR3 region has 16 residues. The CDR3 loop reads CASSPGTARTNYGYTF. The CDR3 DNA reads as TGTGCCAGCAGTCCCGGGACAGCGAGGACGAACTATGGCTACACCTTC.

This clonotype has ten or more counts. The V call is TRBV28, the J call TRBJ1-1, with D hard to call. Trimming removed 7 bases from V and 1 base from J, with 7 bases in between. Germline V gives CDR1 MDHEN, CDR2 SYDVKM. The CDR3 contains 12 residues. CDR3 loop: CASKVGNTEAFF. For the CDR3, the DNA is TGTGCCAGCAAGGTGGGGAACACTGAAGCTTTCTTT.